This entry features one T cell receptor beta chain sequence. The antigen is not known. Primers for the PCR totalled 60 Vbeta and 13 Jbeta. The repertoire was sequenced with immunoSEQ multiplex PCR; TCRdb's copy has only in-frame clones and lacks some. This table holds 110,000 or so clones, 81% found once. The data were obtained in a study of cytomegalovirus exposure and HLA in healthy donors. Broader study findings: In a later analysis, TCR beta V- and J-gene trimming showed a link to a missense DCLRE1C variant.

The CDR3 sequence is 16 residues long. CDR1 and CDR2 (germline): SGHNT, YYREEE (reference sequence). V dropped 4 bases and J dropped 3 bases, with 19 bases sitting between them. The J gene is TRBJ1-1, the V gene TRBV5-4; no reliable D call. The receptor comes from a woman in her forties in good health and CMV-seronegative. The sample comprised PBMCs. CDR3 nucleotides: TGTGCCAGCAGCAAGGCCGTGGTCACTGAGGACACTGAAGCTTTCTTT. As protein: CASSKAVVTEDTEAFF.